A selection of T cell receptor beta chains follows, all from one sample in a study of cytomegalovirus exposure and HLA in healthy donors. The protocol was immunoSEQ multiplex PCR, while the TCRdb copy is restricted to in-frame clones and leaves out a portion. Of some 130,000 clones in the sample, approximately 80% were seen once. The sample comprised PBMCs. These receptors were taken from a woman between 35 and 50 years old in good health and CMV-seropositive. The CDR3 runs from the conserved cysteine through the conserved F or W. The D gene is left open where the match is weak. Clone size is shown for a subset of rows, as once, few, many or a class of expanded clone.

abundance	d_gene	v_gene	j_gene	CDR3nt	CDR3aa
.	TRBD2	TRBV2	TRBJ2-5	TGTGCCAGCAGTGAAGCGCCCAGCGGGGGGCAAGAGACCCAGTACTTC	CASSEAPSGGQETQYF
.	TRBD2	TRBV5-1	TRBJ2-7	TGCGCCAGCAGCTTGGGCGGGACTAGTGCCTACGAGCAGTACTTC	CASSLGGTSAYEQYF
.	.	TRBV18	TRBJ2-1	TGTGCCAGCTCACCTGGGAGTATCTCCTTAAATGAGCAGTTCTTC	CASSPGSISLNEQFF
.	TRBD1	TRBV10-3	TRBJ2-5	TGTGCCATCCAGCCGGGACAGGATTTAGGGGAGACCCAGTACTTC	CAIQPGQDLGETQYF
.	.	TRBV10-3	TRBJ1-1	TGTGCCATCAGTGTATCAGGAAACACTGAAGCTTTCTTT	CAISVSGNTEAFF
.	.	TRBV4-1	TRBJ2-5	TGCGCCAGCAGCCAAGATCGGGGGGCGGCGGGGGAGGAGACCCAGTACTTC	CASSQDRGAAGEETQYF
.	TRBD1	TRBV5-1	TRBJ1-5	TGCGCCAGCAGTCTCAGACAGGGGGCTCAGCCCCAGCATTTT	CASSLRQGAQPQHF
few	.	TRBV7-8	TRBJ2-1	TGTGCCAGCAGCTTAGCGGGGGCCCCCTGGAATGAGCAGTTCTTC	CASSLAGAPWNEQFF
.	.	TRBV10-3	TRBJ2-7	TGTGCCATCAGTGAGTCGAGGGCCAGTGGATACGAGCAGTACTTC	CAISESRASGYEQYF
once	.	TRBV27	TRBJ1-5	TGTGCCAGCAGTTTATCGAGACAGAGGAATCAGCCCCAGCATTTT	CASSLSRQRNQPQHF
.	TRBD1	TRBV6-5	TRBJ1-6	TGTGCCAGCAGACTGGGACAGAGGCATTCACCCCTCCACTTT	CASRLGQRHSPLHF